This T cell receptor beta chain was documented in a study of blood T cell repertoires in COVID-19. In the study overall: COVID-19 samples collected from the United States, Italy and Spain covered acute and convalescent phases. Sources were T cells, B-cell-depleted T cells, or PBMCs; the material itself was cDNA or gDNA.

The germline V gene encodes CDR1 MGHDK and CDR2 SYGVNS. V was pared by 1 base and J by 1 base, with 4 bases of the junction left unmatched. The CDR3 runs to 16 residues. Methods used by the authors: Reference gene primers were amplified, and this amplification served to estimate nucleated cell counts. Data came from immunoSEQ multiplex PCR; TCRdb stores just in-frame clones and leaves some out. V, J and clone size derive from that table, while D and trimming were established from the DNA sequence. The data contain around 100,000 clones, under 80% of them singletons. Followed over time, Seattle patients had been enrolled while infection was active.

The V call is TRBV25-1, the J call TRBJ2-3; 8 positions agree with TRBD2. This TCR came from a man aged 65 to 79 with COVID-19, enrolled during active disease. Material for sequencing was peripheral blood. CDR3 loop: CASSEFGAGGTDTQYF. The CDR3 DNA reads TGTGCCAGCAGTGAATTCGGAGCGGGAGGCACAGATACGCAGTATTTT. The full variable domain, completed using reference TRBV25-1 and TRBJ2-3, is EADIYQTPRYLVIGTGKKITLECSQTMGHDKMYWYQQDPGMELHLIHYSYGVNSTEKGDLSSESTVSRIRTEHFPLTLESARPSHTSQYLCASSEFGAGGTDTQYFGPGTRLTVL.